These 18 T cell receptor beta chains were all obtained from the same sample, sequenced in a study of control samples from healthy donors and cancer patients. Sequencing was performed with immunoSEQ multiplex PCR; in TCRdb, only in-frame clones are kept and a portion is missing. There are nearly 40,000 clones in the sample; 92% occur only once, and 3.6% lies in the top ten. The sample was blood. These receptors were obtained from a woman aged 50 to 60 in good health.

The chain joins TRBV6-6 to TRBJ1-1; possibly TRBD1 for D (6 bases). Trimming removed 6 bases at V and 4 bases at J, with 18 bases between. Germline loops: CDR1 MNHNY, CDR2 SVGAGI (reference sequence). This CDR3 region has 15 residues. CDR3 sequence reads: CASRPSRGAGTEAFF. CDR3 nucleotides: TGTGCCAGCAGGCCAAGTCGGGGGGCTGGCACTGAAGCTTTCTTT.

CDR3 coding DNA: TGTGCCAGCAGTTATATCGGGGGGTCCGGAGGCTATGGCTACACCTTC. This sequence encodes CASSYIGGSGGYGYTF. This chain connects TRBV6-2 or TRBV6-3 to TRBJ1-2, with a possible D match to TRBD1 (5 bases). The ends were cut back, 3 bases at V and 4 bases at J, with 18 bases in the middle. CDR1 and CDR2 from the germline V gene are MNHEY and SVGEGT. The CDR3 extends over 16 amino acids.

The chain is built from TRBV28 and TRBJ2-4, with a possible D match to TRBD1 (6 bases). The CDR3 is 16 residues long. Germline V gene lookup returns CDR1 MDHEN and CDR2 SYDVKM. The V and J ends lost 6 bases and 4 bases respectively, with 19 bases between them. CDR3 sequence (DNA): TGTGCCAGCAGGGAAGAGGGACATAGTAAAAAAAACATTCAGTACTTC. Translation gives CASREEGHSKKNIQYF.

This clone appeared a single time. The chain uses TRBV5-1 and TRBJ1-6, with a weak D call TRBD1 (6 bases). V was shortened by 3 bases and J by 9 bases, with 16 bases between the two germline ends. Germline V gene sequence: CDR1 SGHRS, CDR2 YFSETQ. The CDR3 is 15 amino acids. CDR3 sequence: CASSSPGGGSSPLHF. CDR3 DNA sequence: TGCGCCAGCAGCTCCCCCGGGGGCGGAAGTTCACCCCTCCACTTT.

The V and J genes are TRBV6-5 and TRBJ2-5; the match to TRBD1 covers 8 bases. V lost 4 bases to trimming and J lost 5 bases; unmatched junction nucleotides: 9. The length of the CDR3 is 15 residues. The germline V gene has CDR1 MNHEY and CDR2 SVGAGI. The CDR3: CASSSGQGVQETQYF. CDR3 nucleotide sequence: TGTGCCAGCAGTTCAGGACAGGGCGTACAGGAGACCCAGTACTTC.

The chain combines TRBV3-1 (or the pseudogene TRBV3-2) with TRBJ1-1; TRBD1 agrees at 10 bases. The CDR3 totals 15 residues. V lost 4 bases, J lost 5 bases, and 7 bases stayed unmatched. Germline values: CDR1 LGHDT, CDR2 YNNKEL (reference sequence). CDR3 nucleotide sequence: TGTGCCAGCAGCCCACGACAGGGGGCAAGGACTGAAGCTTTCTTT. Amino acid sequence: CASSPRQGARTEAFF.

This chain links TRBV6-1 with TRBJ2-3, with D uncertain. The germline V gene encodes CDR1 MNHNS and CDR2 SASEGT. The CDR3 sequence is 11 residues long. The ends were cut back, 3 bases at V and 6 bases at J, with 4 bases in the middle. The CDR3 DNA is TGTGCCAGCAGTGACCGGGATACGCAGTATTTT. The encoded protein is CASSDRDTQYF.

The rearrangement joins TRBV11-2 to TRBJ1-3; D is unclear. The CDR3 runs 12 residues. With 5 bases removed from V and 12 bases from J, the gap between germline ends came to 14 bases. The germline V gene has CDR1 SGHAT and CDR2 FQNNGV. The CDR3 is CASSLLGSIIYF. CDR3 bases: TGTGCCAGCAGCCTCCTGGGCAGCATCATATATTTT.

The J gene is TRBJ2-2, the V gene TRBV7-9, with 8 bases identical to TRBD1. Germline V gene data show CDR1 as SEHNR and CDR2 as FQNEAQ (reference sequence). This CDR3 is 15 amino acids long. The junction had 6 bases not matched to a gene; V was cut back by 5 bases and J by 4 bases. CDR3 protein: CASSISTGGTGELFF. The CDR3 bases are TGTGCCAGCAGCATATCAACAGGGGGCACCGGGGAGCTGTTTTTT.

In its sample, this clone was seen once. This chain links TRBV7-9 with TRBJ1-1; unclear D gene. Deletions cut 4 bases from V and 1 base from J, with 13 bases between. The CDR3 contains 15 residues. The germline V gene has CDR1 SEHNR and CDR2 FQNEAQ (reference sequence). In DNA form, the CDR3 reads TGTGCCAGCAGCTCCCGACCGGTACCGAACACTGAAGCTTTCTTT. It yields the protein CASSSRPVPNTEAFF.

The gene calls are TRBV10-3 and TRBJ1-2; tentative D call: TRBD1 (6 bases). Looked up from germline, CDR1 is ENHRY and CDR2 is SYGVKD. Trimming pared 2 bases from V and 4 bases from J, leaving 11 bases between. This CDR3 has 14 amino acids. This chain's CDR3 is CAISEGGGGYGYTF. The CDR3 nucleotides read TGTGCCATCAGTGAGGGAGGGGGAGGCTATGGCTACACCTTC.

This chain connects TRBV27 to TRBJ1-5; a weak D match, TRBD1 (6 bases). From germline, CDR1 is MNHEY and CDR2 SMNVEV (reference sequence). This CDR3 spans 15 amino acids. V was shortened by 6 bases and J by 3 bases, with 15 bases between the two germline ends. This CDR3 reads CASRRGQNHNQPQHF. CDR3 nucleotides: TGTGCCAGCAGACGCGGACAGAATCACAATCAGCCCCAGCATTTT.

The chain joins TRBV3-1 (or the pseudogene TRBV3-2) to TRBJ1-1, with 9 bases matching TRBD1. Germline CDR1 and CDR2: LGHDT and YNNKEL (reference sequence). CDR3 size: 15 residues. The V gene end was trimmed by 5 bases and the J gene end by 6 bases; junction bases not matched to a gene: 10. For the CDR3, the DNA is TGTGCCAGCAGCAAAAACCCGACAGGGGGATCTGAAGCTTTCTTT. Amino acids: CASSKNPTGGSEAFF.

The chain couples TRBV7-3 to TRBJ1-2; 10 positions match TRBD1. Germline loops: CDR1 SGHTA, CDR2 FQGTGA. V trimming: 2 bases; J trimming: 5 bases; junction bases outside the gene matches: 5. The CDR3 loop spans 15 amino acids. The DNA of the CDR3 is TGTGCCAGCAGCTTACCCCCGGGACAGGGGTATGGCTACACCTTC. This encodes CASSLPPGQGYGYTF.

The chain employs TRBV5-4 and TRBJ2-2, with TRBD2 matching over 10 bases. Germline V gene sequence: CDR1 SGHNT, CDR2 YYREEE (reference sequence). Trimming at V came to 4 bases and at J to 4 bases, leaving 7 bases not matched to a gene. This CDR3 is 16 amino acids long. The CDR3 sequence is CASSVNSGGRTGELFF. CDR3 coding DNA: TGTGCCAGCAGCGTGAATAGCGGGGGGCGCACCGGGGAGCTGTTTTTT.

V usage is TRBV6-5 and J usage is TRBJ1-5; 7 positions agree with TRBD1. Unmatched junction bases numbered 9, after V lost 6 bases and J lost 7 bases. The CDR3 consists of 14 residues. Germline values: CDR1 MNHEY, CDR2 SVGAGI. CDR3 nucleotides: TGTGCCAGCAGCCCAAACCACAGGGGACAGCCCCAGCATTTT. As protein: CASSPNHRGQPQHF.

The CDR3 region is CASSQDLTAGQLFF. The CDR3 DNA is TGCGCCAGCAGCCAAGACCTGACTGCCGGCCAGCTGTTTTTT. The chain combines TRBV4-3 with TRBJ2-2; no clear D gene. Germline values: CDR1 LGHNA, CDR2 YSLEER. V dropped 0 bases and J dropped 12 bases, with 14 bases sitting between them. The CDR3 contains 14 residues.

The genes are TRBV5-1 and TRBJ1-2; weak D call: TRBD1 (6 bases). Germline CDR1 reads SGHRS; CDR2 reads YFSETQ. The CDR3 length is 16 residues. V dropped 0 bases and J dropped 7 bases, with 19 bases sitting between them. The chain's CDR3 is CASSLGLPGESGGYTF. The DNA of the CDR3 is TGCGCCAGCAGCTTGGGTTTGCCAGGGGAATCGGGTGGCTACACCTTC.